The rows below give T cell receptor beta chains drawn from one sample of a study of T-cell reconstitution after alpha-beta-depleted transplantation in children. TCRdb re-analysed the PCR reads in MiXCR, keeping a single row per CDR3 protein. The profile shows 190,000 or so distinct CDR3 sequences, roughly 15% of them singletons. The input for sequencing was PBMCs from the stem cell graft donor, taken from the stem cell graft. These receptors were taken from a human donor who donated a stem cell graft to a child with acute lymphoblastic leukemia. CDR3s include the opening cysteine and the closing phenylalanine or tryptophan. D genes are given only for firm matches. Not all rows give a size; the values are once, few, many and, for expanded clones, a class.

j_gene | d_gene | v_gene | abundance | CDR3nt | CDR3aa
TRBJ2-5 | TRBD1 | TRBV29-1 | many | TGCAGCGTCCCGGACAGGGGGGCTCAAGAGACCCAGTACTTC | CSVPDRGAQETQYF
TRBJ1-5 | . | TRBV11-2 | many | TGTGCCAGCAGCTTACAGGGGAATCAGCCCCAGCATTTT | CASSLQGNQPQHF
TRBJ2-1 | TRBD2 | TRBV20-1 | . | TGCAGTGCTGTTAGCGGGAGGCTTGAGGGTAACAATGAGCAGTTCTTC | CSAVSGRLEGNNEQFF
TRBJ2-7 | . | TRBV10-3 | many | TGTGCCATCAGTGAGTCCGGCATGTCCTACGAGCAGTACTTC | CAISESGMSYEQYF
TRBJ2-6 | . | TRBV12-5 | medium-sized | TGTGCTAGTGGGCCAGAGGAAAACTCTGGGGCCAACGTCCTGACTTTC | CASGPEENSGANVLTF
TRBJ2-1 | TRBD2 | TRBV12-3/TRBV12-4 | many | TGTGCCAGCAGTTCCGAAACGACTAGCGGGGACTACAATGAGCAGTTCTTC | CASSSETTSGDYNEQFF
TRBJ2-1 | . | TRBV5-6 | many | TGTGCCAGCAGCTTGCTGTACCAAGAAATCGAGTTCTTC | CASSLLYQEIEFF
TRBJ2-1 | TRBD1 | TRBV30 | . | TGTGCCTTGTTATCAAGGGGGACAGGGGGCTCCCTCCCCTACAATCAGCAGTTCTTC | CALLSRGTGGSLPYNQQFF
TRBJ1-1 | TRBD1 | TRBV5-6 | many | TGTGCCAGCAGCTTGGACGCCGGGACAGCTAACACTGAAGCTTTCTTT | CASSLDAGTANTEAFF
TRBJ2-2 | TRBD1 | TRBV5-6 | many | TGTGCCAGCAGTTTGTTCGACAGGGTGACCGGGGAGCTGTTTTTT | CASSLFDRVTGELFF
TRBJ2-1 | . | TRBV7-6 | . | TGTGCCAGCAGCCCTTGGGGCCGGGGCAATGAGCAGTTCTTC | CASSPWGRGNEQFF
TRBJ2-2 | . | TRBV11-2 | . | TGTGCCAGCAGCTTAGATCCGGAATTCGCCGGGGAGCTGTTTTTT | CASSLDPEFAGELFF
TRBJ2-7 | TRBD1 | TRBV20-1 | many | TGCAGTGCTAGAGGGATGGACAGGTCCTACGAGCAGTACTTC | CSARGMDRSYEQYF
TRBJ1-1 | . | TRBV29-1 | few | TGCAGCGTTGATTCTGCGACCCAAATCTCTGGTGAAGCTTTCTTT | CSVDSATQISGEAFF
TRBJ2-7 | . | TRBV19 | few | TGTGCCAGTAGTTTAACCGGGACGGGGAGCTACGAGCAGTACTTC | CASSLTGTGSYEQYF
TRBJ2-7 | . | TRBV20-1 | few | TGCAGTGCTAGAGATCCAAAGGGGAGGCCCTCCTACGAGCAGTACTTC | CSARDPKGRPSYEQYF
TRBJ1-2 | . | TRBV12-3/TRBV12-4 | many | TGTGCCAGCAGTTTAGAGGGACACTATGGCTACACCTTC | CASSLEGHYGYTF
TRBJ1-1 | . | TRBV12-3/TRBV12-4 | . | TGTGCCAGCAGCTCGGGACGGTACACTGAAGCTTTCTTT | CASSSGRYTEAFF
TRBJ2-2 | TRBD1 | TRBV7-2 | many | TGTGCCAGCAGCCTCGGGACAGGGGGCTTGGTCGGCAGCGGGGAGCTGTTTTTT | CASSLGTGGLVGSGELFF
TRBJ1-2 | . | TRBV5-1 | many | TGCGCCAGCAGCTTGGAAGTCAGTAGCGATGGCTACACCTTC | CASSLEVSSDGYTF
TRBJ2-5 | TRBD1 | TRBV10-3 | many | TGTGCCACCCACGACAGGGTGGAGGAGACCCAGTACTTC | CATHDRVEETQYF
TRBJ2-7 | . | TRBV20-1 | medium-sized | TGCAGTGCCGAAATGGGGACTTTGGAGCAGTACTTC | CSAEMGTLEQYF
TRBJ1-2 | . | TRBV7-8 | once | TGTGCCAGCAGCTTACGGAGGGTTAACTATGGCTACACCTTC | CASSLRRVNYGYTF
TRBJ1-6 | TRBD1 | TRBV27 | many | TGTGCCAGCAGTTTGGACAGGGGAAATTCACCCCTCCACTTT | CASSLDRGNSPLHF
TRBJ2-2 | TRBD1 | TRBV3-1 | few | TGTGCCAGCAGCCAGACGGACAGGGGGCCTGGGGAGCTGTTTTTT | CASSQTDRGPGELFF
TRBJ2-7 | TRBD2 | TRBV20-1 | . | TGCAGTGCGTCCGGGACTAGCGGGAGGGCGGAGCAGTACTTC | CSASGTSGRAEQYF
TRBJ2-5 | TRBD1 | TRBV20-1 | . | TGCAGTGCTCCCGTGACAGGGGGATTACAAGAGACCCAGTACTTC | CSAPVTGGLQETQYF
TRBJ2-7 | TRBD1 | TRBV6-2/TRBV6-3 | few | TGTGCCAGCCATGAAGATGGGACAGGGGCCTACGAGCAGTACTTC | CASHEDGTGAYEQYF
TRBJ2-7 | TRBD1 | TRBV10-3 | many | TGTGCCATCAGTGAATCCCGGGACAGGGGGTCCTACGAGCAGTACTTC | CAISESRDRGSYEQYF
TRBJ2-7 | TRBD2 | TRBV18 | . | TGTGCCAGCTCACCTGGGACTAGCGGCTCCTACGAGCAGTACTTC | CASSPGTSGSYEQYF
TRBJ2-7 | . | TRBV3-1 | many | TGTGCCAGCAGCTGGAACCGGGCGCTGGGCGAGCAGTACTTC | CASSWNRALGEQYF
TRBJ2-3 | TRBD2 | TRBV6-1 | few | TGTGCCAGCATCAAAACGGGGGGTCCCAGCACAGATACGCAGTATTTT | CASIKTGGPSTDTQYF
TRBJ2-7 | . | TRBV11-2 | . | TGTGCCAGCAGCTTATTCCAGAGCTACGAGCAGTACTTC | CASSLFQSYEQYF
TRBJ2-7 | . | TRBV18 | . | TGTGCCAGCTCTTTAAGGGGGACCCCTGGGGAGCAGTACTTC | CASSLRGTPGEQYF
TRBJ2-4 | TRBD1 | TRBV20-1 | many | TGCAGTGCTTCTAGGACAGGGGTGACCAAAAACATTCAGTACTTC | CSASRTGVTKNIQYF
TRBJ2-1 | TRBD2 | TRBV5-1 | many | TGCGCCAGCAGCTTGGGTTGGCTAGCGGGAGGGGATGAGCAGTTCTTC | CASSLGWLAGGDEQFF
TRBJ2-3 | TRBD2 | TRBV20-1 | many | TGCAGTGCTAGCCGGGAGGGATACACAGATACGCAGTATTTT | CSASREGYTDTQYF
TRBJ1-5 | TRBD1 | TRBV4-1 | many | TGCGCCAGCAGCCAAGATGGGACAGGGATACAGCCCCAGCATTTT | CASSQDGTGIQPQHF
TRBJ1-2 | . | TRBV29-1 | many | TGCAGCGTCGGTTCAGGGGAGGGGGTTTATGGCTACACCTTC | CSVGSGEGVYGYTF
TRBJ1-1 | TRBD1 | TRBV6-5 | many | TGTGCCAGCAGTTCAGTGGCGGGACAGGTTGGGTCCACTGAAGCTTTCTTT | CASSSVAGQVGSTEAFF
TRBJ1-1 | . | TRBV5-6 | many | TGTGCCAGCAGCTTGGTCGGTGAAGCTTTCTTT | CASSLVGEAFF
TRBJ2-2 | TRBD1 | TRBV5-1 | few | TGCGCCAGCAGCTTGGTAGCAGGGGGCGAAGCCGGGGAGCTGTTTTTT | CASSLVAGGEAGELFF
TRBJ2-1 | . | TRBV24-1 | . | TGTGCCACCAGTGATGCGTCGGACACCCCTAGGTATGAGCAGTTCTTC | CATSDASDTPRYEQFF
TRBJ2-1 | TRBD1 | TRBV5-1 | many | TGCGCCAGCCGGAATACCGGGACAGGGGGCGAGTACAATGAGCAGTTCTTC | CASRNTGTGGEYNEQFF
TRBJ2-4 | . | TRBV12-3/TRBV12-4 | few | TGTGCCAGCAGTCTTGGGGGGGCCAAAAACATTCAGTACTTC | CASSLGGAKNIQYF
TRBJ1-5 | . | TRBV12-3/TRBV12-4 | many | TGTGCCAGCACCCGGGGTAGGGGCAATCAGCCCCAGCATTTT | CASTRGRGNQPQHF
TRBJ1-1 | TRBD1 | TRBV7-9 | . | TGTGCCAGCCGCTTCTCCGGGACAGGGGGCCTCTTC | CASRFSGTGGLF
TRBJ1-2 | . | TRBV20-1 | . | TGCAGTGCTAGTCGCCTTGGGTCCTATGGCTACACCTTC | CSASRLGSYGYTF
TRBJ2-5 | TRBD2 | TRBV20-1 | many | TGCAGTGCTAGAGACCGACTAGCGGGACGACAGACCCAGTACTTC | CSARDRLAGRQTQYF
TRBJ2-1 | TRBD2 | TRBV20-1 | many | TGCAGTGCTAGAGACCGAGCGGGAGTGTACGATGAGCAGTTCTTC | CSARDRAGVYDEQFF
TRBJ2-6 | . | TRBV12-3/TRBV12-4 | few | TGTGCCAGCAGTCGTGGGACGACTGGGGCCAACGTCCTGACTTTC | CASSRGTTGANVLTF
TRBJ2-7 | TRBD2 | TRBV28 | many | TGTGCCAGCACCCTAAGAGCGGGAGGGCCTATATACGAGCAGTACTTC | CASTLRAGGPIYEQYF
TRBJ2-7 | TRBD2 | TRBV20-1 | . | TGCAGTGCTAGTAGCCCTAGCGGGACGCACGAGCAGTACTTC | CSASSPSGTHEQYF
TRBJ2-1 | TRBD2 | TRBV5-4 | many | TGTGCCAGCAGCTCCGGGGTCGGGGGGGAGCAGTTCTTC | CASSSGVGGEQFF
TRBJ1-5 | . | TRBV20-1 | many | TGCAGTGCTACCCATCATCAGGGGATTGTTGACAATCAGCCCCAGCATTTT | CSATHHQGIVDNQPQHF
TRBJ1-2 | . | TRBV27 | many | TGTGCCAGCAGGAGGGAGGACTATGGCTACACCTTC | CASRREDYGYTF
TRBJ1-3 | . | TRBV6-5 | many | TGTGCCAGCAGTTACTCGAGGAGGGGTGGAAACACCATATATTTT | CASSYSRRGGNTIYF